This T cell receptor beta chain is from a study of blood T cell repertoires in COVID-19 (dated by TCRdb to 2019 to 2021). General notes on the study: Samples from collaborators originated in the United States, Italy and Spain and spanned both the acute and convalescent phases of COVID-19. Nearly every sample came with metadata listing a de-identified subject ID, COVID-19 status, age in years and sex. Deeply sampled blood TCRbeta repertoires from subjects exposed to, actively infected with, or recovered from COVID-19 were included in the dataset. HLA class I and class II types, where available, came from metadata supplied by the sample provider rather than from assay-based typing. The material from the prospective study consisted of cDNA or gDNA derived from T cells, B-cell-depleted T cells, or PBMCs. Samples came from the ongoing ImmuneRACE study (first 160 participants) plus 1,254 subjects from 6 global collaborators. The repertoires were released in a freely available public database meant as a resource for research on the immune response to SARS-CoV-2.

The immunoSEQ Assay, a bias-controlled multiplex PCR, was used to amplify TCRbeta CDR3 regions from genomic DNA. On the study's bioinformatics: The number of nucleated cells in each sample was estimated by amplification of reference gene primers within the assay. Sequence reads were collapsed and filtered to measure the absolute abundance of every unique TCRbeta CDR3 rearrangement. For each sample, productive Simpson clonality was calculated as the square root of Simpson's diversity index across productive rearrangements. TCRdb re-hosts the immuneACCESS table, in-frame sequences only. Its copies lack some clones; in the studies checked, an unresolved V gene accounts for under half of them, and the cause for the rest is not known. The DNA was the basis for D and trimming; V, J and clone size are from that table. Present in this sample are 150,000 to 200,000 clones, around 89% of which were seen just once. The ten top clones hold approximately 5.5% of the sample.

Each collaborating institution followed its own protocols to collect whole blood in K2EDTA tubes. For TCRbeta analysis, collaborators shipped samples in one of three forms: frozen whole blood, isolated PBMCs, or DNA extracted from either of those sample types. The CDR3 sequence holds 13 residues, the cysteine and phenylalanine included. Here the CDR3 DNA is all that survives: 39 bases in frame from base 1. Per the germline V gene, SNHLY is the CDR1 and FYNNEI is the CDR2. The junction carries 9 bases between V and J, which are trimmed by 2 bases and 5 bases respectively. Overall results and qualifications from the work: Clinical and demographic metadata were provided uncurated, with the amount varying by source and participant.

About this clone: Its antigen is unknown. No per-base quality is available; no much larger clone lies one base away.

The TCR originated in a man aged 35 to 55 with active or convalescent COVID-19. The sample was peripheral blood. This chain joins TRBV2 to TRBJ2-5; the D gene is perhaps TRBD1, on 5 matching bases. Here the CDR3 is given as CASSESGWETQYF. The base sequence is TGTGCCAGCAGTGAATCAGGGTGGGAGACCCAGTACTTC.